The next 32 T cell receptor beta chains were all read from a single sample in a study of T cells in Graves' hyperthyroidism and ophthalmopathy. There were TCR beta CDR3 regions amplified from RNA transcripts. The primer set for the first-round RT-PCR of the TCR CDR3 was HTBI. TCRdb itself ran the multiplex PCR reads through MiXCR, one entry per CDR3 protein. The sample includes roughly 520,000 distinct CDR3 sequences, less than 25% of them seen just once. Sequencing was carried out using blood. These receptors all stem from a woman in her twenties or thirties with Graves' ophthalmopathy.

The rearrangement joins TRBV4-3 to TRBJ1-6; no clear D gene. The germline V gene has CDR1 LGHNA and CDR2 YSLEER. The CDR3 length is 15 residues. V lost 3 bases and J lost 4, with 10 bases in between. The CDR3 sequence is CASSQRVEYNSPLHF. The DNA of the CDR3 is TGCGCCAGCAGCCAGAGGGTGGAGTATAATTCACCCCTCCACTTT.

This clonotype was seen a single time. This rearrangement joins TRBV6-1 to TRBJ1-2; TRBD1 aligns across 8 bases. V shed 6 bases and J 8 bases; nucleotides not matched to a gene: 8. The germline V gene encodes CDR1 MNHNS and CDR2 SASEGT. This CDR3 spans 13 amino acids. CDR3 in amino acids: CASRLGQAGGYTF. The CDR3 nucleotides are TGTGCCAGCAGACTGGGACAGGCGGGAGGCTACACCTTC.

This clonotype was counted a few times. The chain uses TRBV6-2 or TRBV6-3 and TRBJ2-7, with 9 bases matching TRBD1. The CDR3 is 14 amino acids. The V segment lost 4 bases and the J segment 3 bases; nucleotides outside the gene matches: 4. CDR1 is MNHEY and CDR2 is SVGEGT in the germline V gene. CDR3 sequence (DNA): TGTGCCAGCAGTTTGGGACAGGGTTTCTACGAGCAGTACTTC. This codes for CASSLGQGFYEQYF.

In its sample, this clonotype was seen many times. The rearrangement links TRBV5-5 to TRBJ1-2; D gene ambiguous. Germline values: CDR1 SGHKS, CDR2 YYEKEE (reference sequence). Between the trimmed V and J ends, which lost 4 bases and 3 bases, there was a span of 13 bases. The CDR3 loop spans 14 amino acids. The DNA for the CDR3 is TGTGCCAGCAGCCCGGGTCCGGGTTACTATGGCTACACCTTC. It codes for CASSPGPGYYGYTF.

This clonotype has at least ten counts. This chain joins TRBV6-6 and TRBJ2-7, with D tentatively TRBD1 (5 bases). CDR1 is MNHNY and CDR2 is SVGAGI in the germline V gene (reference sequence). CDR3 length: 14 amino acids. V lost 6 bases, J lost 2 bases, and 14 bases lay in between. The CDR3 bases are TGTGCCAGCAGGATTAGGCAGGGAACCTACGAGCAGTACTTC. Protein product: CASRIRQGTYEQYF.

This clonotype was seen ten or more times. CDR3 protein: CSAGNQGGGYTF. CDR3 DNA: TGCAGTGCTGGGAACCAGGGGGGGGGCTACACCTTC. The rearrangement uses TRBV20-1 and TRBJ1-2; TRBD1 matches 7 bases. Trimming at V came to 5 bases and at J to 8 bases, leaving 8 bases not matched to a gene. The CDR3 length is 12 residues. CDR1 is DFQATT and CDR2 is SNEGSKA in the germline V gene (reference sequence).

For this clonotype: A much larger clone lies a single base off, so this may be a read error. The chain has TRBV6-2 or TRBV6-3 and TRBJ2-1, with TRBD2 matching over 8 bases. In germline, CDR1 is MNHEY, CDR2 SVGEGT. The CDR3 covers 14 residues. This CDR3 reads CASSRGGLVDEKFF. The CDR3 coding sequence is TGTGCCAGCAGTCGGGGGGGCTTGGTGGATGAGAAGTTCTTC.

This clonotype came up many times. CDR3 DNA sequence: TGTGCCAGCAGTGGATACCTGAGAAACCAAGAGACCCAGTACTTC. Translating it yields CASSGYLRNQETQYF. The chain couples TRBV2 to TRBJ2-5; D is ambiguous. The CDR3 extends over 15 amino acids. Germline loops: CDR1 SNHLY, CDR2 FYNNEI. Trimming cost V 4 bases and J 0 bases, with 12 bases left between them. Looking up the rest from reference TRBV2 and TRBJ2-5 gives the full variable domain: EPEVTQTPSHQVTQMGQEVILRCVPISNHLYFYWYRQILGQKVEFLVSFYNNEISEKSEIFDDQFSVERPDGSNFTLKIRSTKLEDSAMYFCASSGYLRNQETQYFGPGTRLLVL.

This clonotype appeared many times. The chain employs TRBV7-2 and TRBJ2-3; possible D gene TRBD1, 6 bases. Germline V gives CDR1 SGHTA, CDR2 FQGNSA. Trimming left V 5 bases short and J 5 bases short, with 11 bases between. The CDR3 length is 13 residues. The CDR3 sequence is CASSIQGRDTQYF. The CDR3 nucleotides are TGTGCCAGCAGCATACAGGGTAGAGATACGCAGTATTTT. Full variable domain (missing parts from reference TRBV7-2 and TRBJ2-3): GAGVSQSPSNKVTEKGKDVELRCDPISGHTALYWYRQSLGQGLEFLIYFQGNSAPDKSGLPSDRFSAERTGGSVSTLTIQRTQQEDSAVYLCASSIQGRDTQYFGPGTRLTVL.

V gene TRBV6-1 combines with J gene TRBJ1-1, with D maybe TRBD1 (5 bases). V gave up 0 bases and J gave up 2 bases, with 16 bases separating them. The CDR3 is 17 amino acids. CDR1 MNHNS and CDR2 SASEGT come from the germline V gene. CDR3 amino acids: CASSEAWARGPNTEAFF. The CDR3 nucleotides read TGTGCCAGCAGTGAAGCGTGGGCAAGGGGCCCTAACACTGAAGCTTTCTTT.

This clonotype occurred many times. The chain is built from TRBV7-9 and TRBJ1-2; D remains ambiguous. The CDR3 length is 13 residues. The germline gives CDR1 SEHNR, CDR2 FQNEAQ (reference sequence). V lost 0 bases and J 10 bases, leaving 12 bases between the germline ends. DNA of the CDR3: TGTGCCAGCAGCTTAGCGCCGTGGCCCACCTACACCTTC. It yields the protein CASSLAPWPTYTF.

This chain connects TRBV27 to TRBJ2-7; TRBD1 matches at 7 bases. Per the germline V gene, CDR1 is MNHEY and CDR2 is SMNVEV (reference sequence). V was pared by 5 bases and J by 3 bases, with 4 bases of the junction left unmatched. The CDR3 covers 13 residues. The CDR3 DNA follows: TGTGCCAGCAGTCTACAGGGGATCTACGAGCAGTACTTC. This encodes CASSLQGIYEQYF.

V gene TRBV15 combines with J gene TRBJ2-6; either TRBD1 or TRBD2 may fit D (5 bases each). Germline V CDR1 and CDR2: LNHNV, YYDKDF (reference sequence). The V end lost 3 bases, the J end lost 4 bases, and 13 bases lay between the germline ends. CDR3 length: 16 amino acids. The chain's CDR3 is CATSRDGGSGANVLTF. The CDR3 nucleotides are TGTGCCACCAGCAGGGATGGGGGTTCCGGGGCCAACGTCCTGACTTTC.

This clonotype was counted many times. This chain joins TRBV6-1 and TRBJ2-5; the match to TRBD1 covers 8 bases. With V trimmed by 5 bases and J by 5 bases, 13 bases remained unmatched. Germline values: CDR1 MNHNS, CDR2 SASEGT. This CDR3 spans 16 amino acids. The CDR3 loop is CASSPRPGQDLETQYF. CDR3 DNA sequence: TGTGCCAGCAGTCCGCGACCGGGACAGGATTTGGAGACCCAGTACTTC.

Ten or more counts support this clonotype. The chain carries TRBV6-1 and TRBJ1-2; TRBD1 agrees at 8 bases. Per the germline V gene, CDR1 is MNHNS and CDR2 is SASEGT. CDR3 length equals 14 residues. Trimming cost V 4 bases and J 7 bases; bases outside gene matches: 8. This chain's CDR3 is CASSAGQAPGGYTF. The CDR3 region has the DNA TGTGCCAGCAGTGCGGGACAGGCGCCCGGTGGCTACACCTTC.

This clonotype was recorded at least ten times. The V call is TRBV20-1, the J call TRBJ1-3; D gene ambiguous. The CDR3 sequence is 14 residues long. Deletions cut 3 bases from V and 0 bases from J, with 9 bases between. In germline, CDR1 is DFQATT, CDR2 SNEGSKA (reference sequence). In DNA form, the CDR3 reads TGCAGTGCTAGTGATGCGAGCTCTGGAAACACCATATATTTT. This gives the protein CSASDASSGNTIYF.

The chain couples TRBV12-3 or TRBV12-4 to TRBJ2-2; TRBD2 might be the D (5 bases). V shed 9 bases and J shed 7 bases, with 18 bases lying between them. This CDR3 contains 14 residues. DNA for the CDR3: TGTGCCAGTCGGAACGTGGAGGCACACGGGGAGCTGTTTTTT. It specifies CASRNVEAHGELFF.

This clonotype came up many times. The chain carries TRBV27 and TRBJ2-7; no clear D gene. CDR3 length: 13 residues. Looked up from germline, CDR1 is MNHEY and CDR2 is SMNVEV (reference sequence). Trimming pared 3 bases from V and 0 bases from J, leaving 6 bases between. The CDR3: CASSLQVSYEQYF. CDR3 sequence (DNA): TGTGCCAGCAGTTTGCAGGTCTCCTACGAGCAGTACTTC.

The chain couples TRBV4-2 to TRBJ1-6, with D unclear. V was shortened by 0 bases and J by 6 bases, with 15 bases between the two germline ends. The CDR3 loop spans 17 amino acids. CDR1 and CDR2 (germline): LGHNA, YNFKEQ. CDR3: CASSQEALDVFNSPLHF. CDR3 bases: TGTGCCAGCAGCCAAGAGGCTTTGGACGTCTTTAATTCACCCCTCCACTTT.

The table lists this clonotype with many counts. V and J are TRBV6-2 or TRBV6-3 and TRBJ1-2; D gene ambiguous. CDR1 MNHEY and CDR2 SVGEGT come from the germline V gene. V lost 4 bases and J 4 bases, leaving 13 bases between the germline ends. This CDR3 region has 14 residues. This CDR3 is CASSFSEGSYGYTF. The CDR3 DNA sequence: TGTGCCAGCAGTTTCTCAGAAGGATCCTATGGCTACACCTTC.

This clonotype was detected ten times or more. The chain uses TRBV7-9 and TRBJ1-6, with D maybe TRBD1 (6 bases). This CDR3 is 14 amino acids long. CDR1 SEHNR and CDR2 FQNEAQ come from the germline V gene (reference sequence). The ends were cut back, 4 bases at V and 6 bases at J, with 10 bases in the middle. This chain's CDR3 is CASSSDSINSPLHF. The CDR3 DNA sequence: TGTGCCAGCAGCTCGGACAGTATTAATTCACCCCTCCACTTT.

The chain employs TRBV27 and TRBJ2-7, with D unclear. V was cut by 4 bases and J by 7 bases, with 11 bases left in between. The CDR3 extends over 12 amino acids. From germline, CDR1 is MNHEY and CDR2 SMNVEV (reference sequence). The CDR3 protein is CASSSPYREQYF. In DNA, the CDR3 is TGTGCCAGCAGTTCCCCCTATAGGGAGCAGTACTTC.

This clonotype was counted many times. The CDR3: CASKIQGNYGYTF. The CDR3 DNA reads as TGTGCCAGCAAGATACAGGGAAACTATGGCTACACCTTC. This sequence joins TRBV28 and TRBJ1-2; D may be TRBD1 (6 bases). The germline V gene encodes CDR1 MDHEN and CDR2 SYDVKM. This CDR3 has 13 residues. The germline V and J ends were trimmed by 7 bases and 2 bases, with 11 bases remaining between them.

The chain is built from TRBV7-8 and TRBJ2-5; D not resolved. CDR1 is SGHVS, CDR2 FQNEAQ, per germline. Trimming cost V 5 bases and J 1 base, with 20 bases left between them. CDR3 length equals 17 residues. In DNA form, the CDR3 reads TGTGCCAGCAGCCCCACCCACGACTGGAACTTCCAAGAGACCCAGTACTTC. It yields the protein CASSPTHDWNFQETQYF.

Only a few counts were recorded for this clonotype. This rearrangement joins TRBV12-3 or TRBV12-4 to TRBJ1-5; a weak D match, TRBD1 (5 bases). This CDR3 has 13 amino acids. V was pared by 1 base and J by 9 bases, with 10 bases between. CDR3 in amino acids: CASSLEQAAPQHF. DNA for the CDR3: TGTGCCAGCAGTTTAGAACAGGCGGCGCCCCAGCATTTT.

In its sample, this clonotype was seen many times. A much larger clone lies a single base off, so this may be a read error. V is TRBV29-1 and J is TRBJ2-7; no clear D gene. This CDR3 is built from 13 residues. The V gene's germline CDR1 is SQVTM and CDR2 ANQGSEA. CDR3 nucleotides: TGCAGCGTTTCAAGGCAGAGCTCCTACGAGCAGCACTTC. As protein: CSVSRQSSYEQHF.

In its sample, this clonotype was seen many times. V is TRBV19 and J is TRBJ2-5; D perhaps matches TRBD1 (6 bases). With 2 bases removed from V and 3 bases from J, the gap between germline ends came to 7 bases. This CDR3 is 13 amino acids long. CDR1 is LNHDA, CDR2 SQIVND, per germline (reference sequence). The CDR3: CASSIWTEETQYF. CDR3 nucleotide sequence: TGTGCCAGTAGTATATGGACAGAAGAGACCCAGTACTTC. Full variable domain (outside the CDR3, taken from reference TRBV19 and TRBJ2-5): DGGITQSPKYLFRKEGQNVTLSCEQNLNHDAMYWYRQDPGQGLRLIYYSQIVNDFQKGDIAEGYSVSREKKESFPLTVTSAQKNPTAFYLCASSIWTEETQYFGPGTRLLVL.

The gene calls are TRBV6-5 and TRBJ2-7; 8 bases are a match to TRBD2. The CDR3 contains 15 residues. V was pared by 7 bases and J by 6 bases, with 14 bases of the junction left unmatched. Germline V gives CDR1 MNHEY, CDR2 SVGAGI. This CDR3 is CASTNFGTRAPEQYF. The CDR3 nucleotides are TGTGCCAGCACGAATTTCGGGACTAGGGCGCCCGAGCAGTACTTC.

This clonotype was found a few times. V usage is TRBV12-3 or TRBV12-4 and J usage is TRBJ1-3; a weak D match, TRBD1 (5 bases). This CDR3 has 18 amino acids. The germline V and J ends were trimmed by 1 base and 0 bases, with 16 bases remaining between them. CDR3 bases: TGTGCCAGCAGTTTAGTGGTAGGGCCAGGGAGCTCTGGAAACACCATATATTTT. Its protein product is CASSLVVGPGSSGNTIYF.

The chain links TRBV4-2 to TRBJ2-2, with 7 bases identical to TRBD2. Germline V gene sequence: CDR1 LGHNA, CDR2 YNFKEQ. V was clipped by 0 bases and J by 3 bases; unmatched bases: 10. This CDR3 spans 18 amino acids. CDR3 loop: CASSQDLRAGAYTGELFF. CDR3 sequence (DNA): TGTGCCAGCAGCCAAGATCTAAGGGCGGGAGCGTACACCGGGGAGCTGTTTTTT.

The chain uses TRBV5-1 and TRBJ1-3; D remains ambiguous. V was shortened by 0 bases and J by 4 bases, with 8 bases between the two germline ends. The germline V gene has CDR1 SGHRS and CDR2 YFSETQ. The CDR3 loop spans 14 amino acids. The CDR3 bases are TGCGCCAGCAGCTTGGCCGGATACGGAAACACCATATATTTT. Encoded protein: CASSLAGYGNTIYF.

This clonotype has at least ten counts. The chain uses TRBV20-1 and TRBJ1-1, with 11 bases that match TRBD1. Germline trimming cut 3 bases from V and 4 bases from J; bases unmatched to any gene: 10. The CDR3 loop spans 16 amino acids. From germline, CDR1 is DFQATT and CDR2 SNEGSKA (reference sequence). The CDR3 loop reads CSASEGGDRGFTEAFF. CDR3 DNA sequence: TGCAGTGCTAGTGAAGGCGGGGACAGGGGGTTCACTGAAGCTTTCTTT.